This section outlines one TCR beta chain sequence together with its context. Antigen: not known. The study ran its PCR with 60 Vbeta and 13 Jbeta primers. The repertoire was sequenced with immunoSEQ multiplex PCR; TCRdb's copy has only in-frame clones and lacks some. The table shows about 210,000 clones, with about nine tenths occurring only once. The data stem from a study of cytomegalovirus exposure and HLA in healthy donors. Findings and caveats of the study: An analysis was carried out later, and it reportedly showed fewer N-insertions in an Asian-associated ancestry cluster than the roughly 700-donor mean.

Germline V gene lookup returns CDR1 LNHDA and CDR2 SQIVND (reference sequence). The V and J ends lost 8 bases and 4 bases respectively, with 23 bases between them. The CDR3 has 16 amino acids. Sequenced material: PBMCs. The gene calls are TRBV19 and TRBJ1-1, with D perhaps TRBD1 (6 bases). The TCR sequence derives from a boy aged 2 to 10 in good health and CMV-seronegative. The CDR3 is CASQSRGIVGATEAFF. In DNA, the CDR3 is TGTGCCAGTCAGTCTCGAGGGATTGTGGGGGCCACTGAAGCTTTCTTT. Full variable domain (rest looked up from reference TRBV19 and TRBJ1-1): DGGITQSPKYLFRKEGQNVTLSCEQNLNHDAMYWYRQDPGQGLRLIYYSQIVNDFQKGDIAEGYSVSREKKESFPLTVTSAQKNPTAFYLCASQSRGIVGATEAFFGQGTRLTVV.